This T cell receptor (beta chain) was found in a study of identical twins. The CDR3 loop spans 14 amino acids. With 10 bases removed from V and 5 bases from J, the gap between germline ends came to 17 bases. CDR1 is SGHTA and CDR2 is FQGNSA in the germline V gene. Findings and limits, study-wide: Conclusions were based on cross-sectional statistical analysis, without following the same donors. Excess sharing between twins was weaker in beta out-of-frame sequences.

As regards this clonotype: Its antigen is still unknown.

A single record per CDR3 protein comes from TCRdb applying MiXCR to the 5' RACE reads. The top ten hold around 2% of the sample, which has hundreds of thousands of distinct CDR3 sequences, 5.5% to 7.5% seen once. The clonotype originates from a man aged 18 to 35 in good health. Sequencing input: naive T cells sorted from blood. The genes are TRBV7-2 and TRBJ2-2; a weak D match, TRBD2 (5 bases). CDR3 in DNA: TGTGCCACCCCGACTCCGGGGAAAACCGGGGAGCTGTTTTTT. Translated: CATPTPGKTGELFF.